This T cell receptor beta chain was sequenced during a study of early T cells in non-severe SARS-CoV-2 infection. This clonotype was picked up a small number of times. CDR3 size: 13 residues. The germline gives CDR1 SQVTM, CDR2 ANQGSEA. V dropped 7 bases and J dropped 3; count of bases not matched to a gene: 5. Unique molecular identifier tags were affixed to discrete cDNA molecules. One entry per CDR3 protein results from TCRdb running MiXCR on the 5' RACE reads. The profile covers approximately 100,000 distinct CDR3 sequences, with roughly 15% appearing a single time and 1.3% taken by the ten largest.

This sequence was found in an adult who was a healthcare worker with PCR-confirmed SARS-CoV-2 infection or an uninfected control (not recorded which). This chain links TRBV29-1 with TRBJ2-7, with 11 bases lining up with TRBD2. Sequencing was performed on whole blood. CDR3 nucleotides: TGCAGCGCCCAAACTAGCGGGAGCTACGAGCAGTACTTC. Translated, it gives CSAQTSGSYEQYF.